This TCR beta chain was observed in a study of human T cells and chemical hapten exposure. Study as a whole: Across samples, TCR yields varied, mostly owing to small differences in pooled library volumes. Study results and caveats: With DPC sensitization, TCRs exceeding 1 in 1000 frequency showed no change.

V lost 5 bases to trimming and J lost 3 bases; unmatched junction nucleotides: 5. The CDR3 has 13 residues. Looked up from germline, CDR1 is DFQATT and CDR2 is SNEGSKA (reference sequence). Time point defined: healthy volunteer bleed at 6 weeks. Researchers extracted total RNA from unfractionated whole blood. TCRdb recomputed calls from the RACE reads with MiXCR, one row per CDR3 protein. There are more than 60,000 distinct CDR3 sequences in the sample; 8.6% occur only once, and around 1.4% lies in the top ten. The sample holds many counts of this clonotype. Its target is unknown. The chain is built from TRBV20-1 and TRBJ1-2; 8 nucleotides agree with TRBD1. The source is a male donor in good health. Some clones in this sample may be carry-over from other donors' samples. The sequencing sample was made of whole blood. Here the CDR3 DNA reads TGCAGTGCTGGACAGGGCTTCTACTATGGCTACACCTTC. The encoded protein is CSAGQGFYYGYTF.